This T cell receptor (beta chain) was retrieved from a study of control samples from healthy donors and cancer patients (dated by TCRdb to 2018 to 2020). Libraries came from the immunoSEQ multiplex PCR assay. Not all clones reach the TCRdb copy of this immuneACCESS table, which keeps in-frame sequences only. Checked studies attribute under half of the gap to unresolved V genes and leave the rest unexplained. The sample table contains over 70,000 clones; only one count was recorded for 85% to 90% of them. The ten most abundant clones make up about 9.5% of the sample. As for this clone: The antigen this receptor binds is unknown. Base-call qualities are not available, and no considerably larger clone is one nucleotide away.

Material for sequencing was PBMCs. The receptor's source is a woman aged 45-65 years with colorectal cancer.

The DNA reads TGCGCCAGCAGCTTGGGGGGCGGGCGGACCCAAGAGACCCAGTACTTC. Its translation is CASSLGGGRTQETQYF. The sequence links TRBV5-1 to TRBJ2-5; the D call is possibly TRBD1 or TRBD2, each sharing 5 bases. V lost 0 bases and J lost 1 base; the stretch between them is 13 bases long. The CDR3 covers 16 residues, taking in both the cysteine and the phenylalanine. Only the CDR3 DNA stays, 48 bases, in frame from base 1. Based on the germline V gene, the CDR1 and CDR2 sequences are SGHRS and YFSETQ.